This TCR beta chain is drawn from a study of cytomegalovirus exposure and HLA in healthy donors. Remarks on this clone: The antigen remains undetermined.

Study conclusions and caveats: Some public TCRs appeared in many individuals, while most sequences were rare. Among TCR beta chains, those listed as cytomegalovirus-associated numbered about 150. It was confirmed in vitro that a few of the CMV-associated chains were specific for CMV antigens. About 87% or about 30% of the time was how often most TCR beta V segments were productive, according to an earlier analysis.

Trimming took 4 bases from V and 2 from J, leaving 14 bases between them. The CDR3 contains 15 residues. CDR1 is SGHAT, CDR2 FQNNGV, per germline. The primer mix had 60 Vbeta and 13 Jbeta primers. Only in-frame clones appear in the TCRdb table, and some are missing; sequencing was by immunoSEQ multiplex PCR. The sample lists 90,000 to 110,000 clones, 70% to 80% seen once, with 1.3% in the top ten. This receptor was identified in a man between 40 and 49 years old in good health and CMV-seronegative. This sequence joins TRBV11-2 and TRBJ1-1, with TRBD1 as a possible D gene (5 bases). The specimen sequenced was PBMCs. CDR3: CASSSRRGGNTEAFF. CDR3 sequence (DNA): TGTGCCAGCAGCTCCCGCCGGGGGGGTAACACTGAAGCTTTCTTT.